This T cell receptor beta chain was captured in a study of CD8 T cells in Susac syndrome. The study, taken as a whole, reports: The study acknowledged a relatively small number of individuals in its TCR sequencing and HLA analysis.

The study sequenced TCR beta in blood CD8+ and CD4+ T cells. Negative isolation yielded CD4+ and CD8+ T cells, and FACS enriched TEMRA cells. An input of about 0.5 to 1 ug of RNA was subjected to reverse transcription using random hexamers. By means of immunoSEQ multiplex PCR, TCR beta CDR3 spanning 54 Vbeta and 13 Jbeta underwent amplification. TCRdb analysed the immunoSEQ multiplex PCR reads with MiXCR anew, one entry per CDR3 protein. The sample records hundreds of thousands of distinct CDR3 sequences, just under 95% being singletons. The germline CDR1 and CDR2 sequences are SEHNR and FQNEAQ (reference sequence). V shed 7 bases and J shed 0 bases, with 15 bases lying between them. The CDR3 extends over 15 amino acids. Notes on this clonotype: The antigen is unknown.

The clonotype was recovered from a human donor with multiple sclerosis. The V and J genes are TRBV7-9 and TRBJ1-2, with no clear D. Source material: CD4+ T cells from PBMCs. The CDR3 loop is CASTPKARANYGYTF. The CDR3, as DNA: TGTGCCAGCACCCCAAAGGCCCGAGCTAACTATGGCTACACCTTC.